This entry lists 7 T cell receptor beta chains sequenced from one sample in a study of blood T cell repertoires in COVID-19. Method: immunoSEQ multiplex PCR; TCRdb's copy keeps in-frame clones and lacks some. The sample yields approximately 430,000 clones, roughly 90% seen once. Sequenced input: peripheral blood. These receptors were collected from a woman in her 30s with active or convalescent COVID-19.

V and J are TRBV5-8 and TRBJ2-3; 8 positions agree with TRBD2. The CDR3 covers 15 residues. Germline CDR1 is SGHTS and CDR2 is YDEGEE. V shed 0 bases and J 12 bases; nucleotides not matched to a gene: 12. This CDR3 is CASSLVSVSGIPQYF. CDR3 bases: TGTGCCAGCAGCTTGGTGTCGGTTAGCGGGATCCCCCAGTATTTT.

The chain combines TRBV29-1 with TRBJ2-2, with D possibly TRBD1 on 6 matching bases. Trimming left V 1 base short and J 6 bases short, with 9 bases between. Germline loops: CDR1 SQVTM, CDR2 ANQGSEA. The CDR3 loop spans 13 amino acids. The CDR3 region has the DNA TGCAGCGTTGAAGTAGGGGGATCCGGGGAGCTGTTTTTT. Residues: CSVEVGGSGELFF.

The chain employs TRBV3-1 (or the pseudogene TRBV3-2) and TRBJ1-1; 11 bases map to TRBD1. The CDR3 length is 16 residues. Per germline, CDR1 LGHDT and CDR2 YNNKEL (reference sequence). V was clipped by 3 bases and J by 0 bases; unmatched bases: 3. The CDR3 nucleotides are TGTGCCAGCAGCCACGGACAGGGGGCGTTGAACACTGAAGCTTTCTTT. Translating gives CASSHGQGALNTEAFF.

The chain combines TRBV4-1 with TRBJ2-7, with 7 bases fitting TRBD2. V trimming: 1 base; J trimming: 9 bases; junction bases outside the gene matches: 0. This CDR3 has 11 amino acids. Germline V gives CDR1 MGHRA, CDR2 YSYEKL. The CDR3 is CASSQGEGQYF. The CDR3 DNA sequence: TGCGCCAGCAGCCAAGGGGAGGGGCAGTACTTC.

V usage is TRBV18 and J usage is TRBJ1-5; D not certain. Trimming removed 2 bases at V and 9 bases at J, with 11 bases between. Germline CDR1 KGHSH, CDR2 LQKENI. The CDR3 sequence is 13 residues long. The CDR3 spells CASSPEGSRPQHF. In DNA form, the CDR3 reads TGTGCCAGCTCACCAGAGGGTTCAAGGCCCCAGCATTTT.

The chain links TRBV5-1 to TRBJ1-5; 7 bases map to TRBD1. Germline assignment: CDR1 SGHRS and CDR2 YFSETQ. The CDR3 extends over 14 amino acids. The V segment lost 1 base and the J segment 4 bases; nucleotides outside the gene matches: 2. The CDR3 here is CASSLTGVNQPQHF. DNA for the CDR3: TGCGCCAGCAGCTTGACAGGGGTGAATCAGCCCCAGCATTTT.

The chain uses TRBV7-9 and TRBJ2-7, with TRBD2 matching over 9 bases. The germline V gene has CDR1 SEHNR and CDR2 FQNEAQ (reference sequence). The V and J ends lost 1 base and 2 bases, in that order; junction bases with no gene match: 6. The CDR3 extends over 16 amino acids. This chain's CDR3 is CASSLGGGGRTYEQYF. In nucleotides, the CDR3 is TGTGCCAGCAGCTTAGGCGGGGGGGGGAGAACCTACGAGCAGTACTTC.